A single sample is the source of the 21 T cell receptor beta chains below, sequenced in a study of blood T cell repertoires in COVID-19. The repertoire was sequenced with immunoSEQ multiplex PCR; TCRdb's copy has only in-frame clones and lacks some. The table records about 120,000 clones, 80% of them present only once. The specimen sequenced was peripheral blood. These receptors all stem from a man in his 70s with acute or convalescent COVID-19.

This chain uses TRBV5-4 with TRBJ2-2, with 8 bases identical to TRBD2. The CDR3 sequence is 16 residues long. The V gene's germline CDR1 is SGHNT and CDR2 YYREEE (reference sequence). The V segment lost 5 bases and the J segment 3 bases; nucleotides outside the gene matches: 9. The CDR3 DNA is TGTGCCAGCAGATTCCGGTTAGCGGGGTACACCGGGGAGCTGTTTTTT. This codes for CASRFRLAGYTGELFF. The full variable domain, in which reference TRBV5-4 and TRBJ2-2 provide the parts outside the CDR3, is ETGVTQSPTHLIKTRGQQVTLRCSSQSGHNTVSWYQQALGQGPQFIFQYYREEENGRGNFPPRFSGLQFPNYSSELNVNALELDDSALYLCASRFRLAGYTGELFFGEGSRLTVL.

This chain connects TRBV18 to TRBJ2-7, with TRBD2 matching over 8 bases. V shed 5 bases and J 6 bases; nucleotides not matched to a gene: 9. CDR1 KGHSH and CDR2 LQKENI come from the germline V gene. The CDR3 totals 14 residues. CDR3 nucleotides: TGTGCCAGCTCAACGCGGGGGGCCTCACTCGAGCAGTACTTC. The encoded protein is CASSTRGASLEQYF. The complete variable domain, with remaining parts taken from reference TRBV18 and TRBJ2-7, reads NAGVMQNPRHLVRRRGQEARLRCSPMKGHSHVYWYRQLPEEGLKFMVYLQKENIIDESGMPKERFSAEFPKEGPSILRIQQVVRGDSAAYFCASSTRGASLEQYFGPGTRLTVT.

The chain employs TRBV11-2 and TRBJ1-6; possible D gene TRBD1, 5 bases. Deletions cut 2 bases from V and 7 bases from J, with 15 bases between. The CDR3 runs to 16 residues. In germline, CDR1 is SGHAT, CDR2 FQNNGV. CDR3 sequence reads: CASSLQLGGGNSPLHF. The CDR3, as DNA: TGTGCCAGCAGCTTACAACTCGGGGGGGGAAATTCACCCCTCCACTTT.

The J gene is TRBJ2-5, the V gene TRBV9, with 10 bases aligning to TRBD1. This CDR3 contains 14 residues. The junction had 4 bases not matched to a gene; V was cut back by 3 bases and J by 5 bases. Germline assignment: CDR1 SGDLS and CDR2 YYNGEE. The CDR3 DNA follows: TGTGCCAGCAGCGAGGGACAGGGGCTGGAGACCCAGTACTTC. It translates to CASSEGQGLETQYF.

The chain links TRBV5-1 to TRBJ1-5; the D gene is possibly TRBD1 (6 bases). CDR1 SGHRS and CDR2 YFSETQ come from the germline V gene. The V end was cut by 1 base, the J end by 7 bases, with 12 bases between. The CDR3 is made up of 14 amino acids. CDR3 coding DNA: TGCGCCAGCAGCTTGACAACAGGGAACCAGCCCCAGCATTTT. It specifies CASSLTTGNQPQHF.

This chain uses TRBV28 with TRBJ1-2, with D possibly TRBD1 on 5 matching bases. This CDR3 region has 12 residues. Germline V gene data show CDR1 as MDHEN and CDR2 as SYDVKM. With 5 bases removed from V and 5 bases from J, the gap between germline ends came to 9 bases. CDR3 bases: TGTGCCAGCAGTAAGACAGCATATGGCTACACCTTC. It is translated as CASSKTAYGYTF.

Here the CDR3 reads CASIKGRNNEKLFF. Here the CDR3 DNA reads TGTGCCAGCATCAAAGGGAGAAATAATGAAAAACTGTTTTTT. The J gene is TRBJ1-4, the V gene TRBV6-5; D remains ambiguous. CDR3 length: 14 amino acids. Germline CDR1 reads MNHEY; CDR2 reads SVGAGI. V lost 7 bases and J 4 bases, leaving 13 bases between the germline ends.

The rearrangement joins TRBV5-6 to TRBJ2-7; the D gene is possibly TRBD1 (5 bases). Germline values: CDR1 SGHDT, CDR2 YYEEEE. The CDR3 is made up of 13 amino acids. V lost 2 bases and J 2 bases, leaving 8 bases between the germline ends. CDR3 sequence reads: CASSLPGTYEQYF. Written as DNA, the CDR3 is TGTGCCAGCAGCTTACCAGGGACCTACGAGCAGTACTTC.

The genes are TRBV28 and TRBJ1-5; no clear D gene. Trimming shortened V by 7 bases and J by 3 bases, and 19 bases separated the two germline ends. From germline, CDR1 is MDHEN and CDR2 SYDVKM. CDR3 length: 16 residues. CDR3 sequence reads: CASKSGPRRDNQPQHF. Written as DNA, the CDR3 is TGTGCCAGCAAAAGCGGGCCTCGGAGGGACAATCAGCCCCAGCATTTT.

This clone showed up just once. The V call is TRBV7-2, the J call TRBJ2-3; TRBD2 might be the D (6 bases). This CDR3 spans 16 amino acids. Trimming cost V 2 bases and J 6 bases, with 18 bases left between them. CDR1 and CDR2 (germline): SGHTA, FQGNSA. CDR3 sequence: CASSLWATGGTDTQYF. CDR3 DNA sequence: TGTGCCAGCAGCTTATGGGCCACCGGGGGAACGGATACGCAGTATTTT.

This clone was seen a handful of times. The chain is built from TRBV3-1 (or the pseudogene TRBV3-2) and TRBJ2-3, with a possible D match to TRBD1 (6 bases). Germline V lookup: CDR1 LGHDT, CDR2 YNNKEL (reference sequence). Trimming pared 2 bases from V and 4 bases from J, leaving 7 bases between. The length of the CDR3 is 13 residues. As DNA, the CDR3 is TGTGCCAGCAGCCAACAGGGGCCAGATACGCAGTATTTT. Translation gives CASSQQGPDTQYF.

This rearrangement joins TRBV5-6 to TRBJ1-2; 8 bases are a match to TRBD1. V shed 6 bases, J shed 0 bases, and the junction held 7 bases outside the gene matches. Per germline, CDR1 SGHDT and CDR2 YYEEEE. This CDR3 has 15 residues. CDR3 loop: CASTKDRGANYGYTF. For the CDR3, the DNA is TGTGCCAGCACCAAAGACAGGGGAGCTAACTATGGCTACACCTTC.

The V and J genes are TRBV5-1 and TRBJ2-5; TRBD2 is a possible D gene (6 bases). This CDR3 contains 16 residues. CDR1 SGHRS and CDR2 YFSETQ come from the germline V gene. Trimming shortened V by 4 bases and J by 2 bases, and 18 bases separated the two germline ends. CDR3 DNA: TGCGCCAGCAGCCTACACGTGGGGGGTCGGCAAGAGACCCAGTACTTC. Its protein is CASSLHVGGRQETQYF.

The rearrangement joins TRBV9 to TRBJ2-6; tentatively, D is TRBD1 (6 bases). The CDR3 has 17 amino acids. The V gene lost 0 bases and the J gene lost 2 bases, with 12 bases spanning the gap. Per germline, CDR1 SGDLS and CDR2 YYNGEE. In nucleotides, the CDR3 is TGTGCCAGCAGCGTAGGTCGGACAGTGGCTGGGGCCAACGTCCTGACTTTC. Translated: CASSVGRTVAGANVLTF.

This clone was observed a handful of times. This chain links TRBV5-4 with TRBJ1-2; no clear D. The CDR3 extends over 12 amino acids. Germline CDR1 is SGHNT and CDR2 is YYREEE (reference sequence). Trimming removed 3 bases at V and 5 bases at J, with 8 bases between. CDR3 sequence (DNA): TGTGCCAGCAGCTCGAGTCGATATGGCTACACCTTC. Amino acids: CASSSSRYGYTF.

In this sample, this clone turned up once. DNA of the CDR3: TGTGCCACCAGCATAAACAGGGGAATGAACACTGAAGCTTTCTTT. Its translation: CATSINRGMNTEAFF. This sequence joins TRBV15 and TRBJ1-1, with TRBD1 matching over 7 bases. CDR1 LNHNV and CDR2 YYDKDF come from the germline V gene (reference sequence). The length of the CDR3 is 15 residues. V dropped 4 bases and J dropped 0; count of bases not matched to a gene: 5.

The chain employs TRBV28 and TRBJ2-6; tentative D call: TRBD1 (6 bases). V was trimmed by 4 bases and J by 0 bases, leaving 13 bases between them. The CDR3 consists of 17 residues. Per the germline V gene, CDR1 is MDHEN and CDR2 is SYDVKM. The CDR3 reads CASSSGTPVSGANVLTF. The CDR3 DNA reads TGTGCCAGCAGTTCGGGGACACCCGTCTCTGGGGCCAACGTCCTGACTTTC.

This clone was seen just once. The chain couples TRBV7-2 to TRBJ2-1; 8 bases are shared with TRBD2. CDR3 size: 15 residues. Germline V gene lookup returns CDR1 SGHTA and CDR2 FQGNSA. J was trimmed by 7 bases and V by 5 bases; bases with no gene match: 10. Here the CDR3 reads CASSPGLVGDNEQFF. The CDR3 nucleotides are TGTGCCAGCAGCCCGGGACTAGTCGGGGATAATGAGCAGTTCTTC.

The chain is built from TRBV19 and TRBJ2-3, with 11 bases lining up with TRBD2. The CDR3 has 16 residues. The germline CDR1 and CDR2 sequences are LNHDA and SQIVND (reference sequence). J gave up 7 bases and V 3 bases, and 9 bases lay outside the gene matches. The CDR3 DNA sequence: TGTGCCAGTAGTATCCTTAGCGGGGGGGCGGGTAATACGCAGTATTTT. This encodes CASSILSGGAGNTQYF.

This rearrangement joins TRBV18 to TRBJ1-3; no definite D call. The CDR3 is 17 amino acids. V gave up 1 base and J gave up 0 bases, with 13 bases separating them. CDR1 and CDR2 (germline): KGHSH, LQKENI. CDR3 in DNA: TGTGCCAGCTCACCACGGGGAGGGATCGGCTCTGGAAACACCATATATTTT. Translated: CASSPRGGIGSGNTIYF.

This clone turned up a few times. The J gene is TRBJ1-2, the V gene TRBV6-9; 7 bases map to TRBD1. The CDR3 totals 12 residues. The trim removed 10 bases at V and 5 bases at J, leaving 7 bases unmatched. The germline gives CDR1 MNHGY, CDR2 SVAAGI. The CDR3 nucleotides read TGTGCCATGGGGGCAGGGGGATATGGCTACACCTTC. Protein product: CAMGAGGYGYTF.